A single sample is the source of the 31 T cell receptor beta chains below, sequenced in a study of T cell responses to AZD1222 COVID-19 vaccine. The table came from immunoSEQ multiplex PCR; TCRdb's copy has only in-frame clones and leaves some out. The table includes over 110,000 clones, around 93% detected once. The sequencing used peripheral blood, collected on day 0 of AZD1222 vaccination. These receptors were collected from an adult in good health.

This chain connects TRBV2 to TRBJ2-2; D might be TRBD1 (5 bases). The V and J ends lost 6 bases and 6 bases respectively, with 11 bases between them. Germline CDR1 SNHLY, CDR2 FYNNEI. CDR3 length: 13 amino acids. CDR3 residues: CASSIRQSGELFF. The CDR3 DNA reads TGTGCCAGCAGCATCAGACAGTCCGGGGAGCTGTTTTTT.

This chain links TRBV9 with TRBJ2-7; the D call may be TRBD1 or TRBD2 (5 bases each). Germline V gene sequence: CDR1 SGDLS, CDR2 YYNGEE. Trimming cost V 4 bases and J 5 bases, with 16 bases left between them. This CDR3 contains 14 residues. The CDR3 sequence: CASSLGTGRNEQYF. CDR3 DNA sequence: TGTGCCAGCAGCCTCGGGACGGGCCGGAACGAGCAGTACTTC.

The CDR3 sequence: CASSTSTGGNSPLHF. The CDR3 bases are TGTGCCAGCAGCACGTCCACAGGGGGTAATTCACCCCTCCACTTT. J is TRBJ1-6 and V is TRBV7-9; 8 nucleotides match TRBD1. The V and J ends lost 5 bases and 6 bases, in that order; junction bases with no gene match: 6. CDR1 is SEHNR and CDR2 is FQNEAQ in the germline V gene (reference sequence). This CDR3 is 15 amino acids long.

This clone was counted a few times. J is TRBJ1-5 and V is TRBV28; 9 bases are a match to TRBD1. Trimming took 6 bases from V and 5 from J; bases not matched to a gene: 11. The germline V gene encodes CDR1 MDHEN and CDR2 SYDVKM. The CDR3 loop spans 16 amino acids. The CDR3: CASSRLPRQGDQPQHF. The DNA for the CDR3 is TGTGCCAGCAGCCGCCTTCCGAGACAGGGGGATCAGCCCCAGCATTTT. Complete variable domain (other parts from reference TRBV28 and TRBJ1-5): DVKVTQSSRYLVKRTGEKVFLECVQDMDHENMFWYRQDPGLGLRLIYFSYDVKMKEKGDIPEGYSVSREKKERFSLILESASTNQTSMYLCASSRLPRQGDQPQHFGDGTRLSIL.

The CDR3 nucleotides read TGTGCCAGCTCACCCCGCGGGGGGGCCACCAAAAACATTCAGTACTTC. Its protein product is CASSPRGGATKNIQYF. The V and J genes are TRBV18 and TRBJ2-4; 9 bases match TRBD2. CDR3 length: 16 amino acids. V lost 3 bases and J lost 2; bases outside the gene matches: 5. CDR1 and CDR2 (germline): KGHSH, LQKENI.

The rearrangement joins TRBV5-4 to TRBJ1-1; D gene unclear. The germline V gene encodes CDR1 SGHNT and CDR2 YYREEE (reference sequence). With 0 bases removed from V and 1 base from J, the gap between germline ends came to 7 bases. This CDR3 region has 14 residues. The CDR3 is CASSLESSNTEAFF. The DNA of the CDR3 is TGTGCCAGCAGCTTGGAGTCCTCGAACACTGAAGCTTTCTTT.

The J gene is TRBJ2-1, the V gene TRBV9; 14 bases line up with TRBD2. Germline V gene data show CDR1 as SGDLS and CDR2 as YYNGEE. The CDR3 totals 15 residues. V shed 3 bases and J 8 bases; nucleotides not matched to a gene: 4. The CDR3: CASSEGLAGVYEQFF. CDR3 bases: TGTGCCAGCAGCGAGGGACTAGCGGGAGTTTATGAGCAGTTCTTC. Full variable domain (missing parts from reference TRBV9 and TRBJ2-1): DSGVTQTPKHLITATGQRVTLRCSPRSGDLSVYWYQQSLDQGLQFLIQYYNGEERAKGNILERFSAQQFPDLHSELNLSSLELGDSALYFCASSEGLAGVYEQFFGPGTRLTVL.

The V gene is TRBV5-1, the J gene TRBJ1-3; no reliable D call. Germline values: CDR1 SGHRS, CDR2 YFSETQ. The CDR3 runs to 15 residues. V lost 0 bases and J lost 0, with 7 bases in between. The CDR3, as DNA: TGCGCCAGCAGCTTGGGGATAAACTCTGGAAACACCATATATTTT. Translated, it gives CASSLGINSGNTIYF.

V is TRBV28 and J is TRBJ2-1, with D possibly TRBD2 on 5 matching bases. Trimming removed 4 bases from V and 6 bases from J, with 7 bases in between. CDR1 and CDR2 (germline): MDHEN, SYDVKM. This CDR3 is 12 amino acids long. CDR3: CASSSRVNEQFF. In nucleotides, the CDR3 is TGTGCCAGCAGTTCGAGGGTCAATGAGCAGTTCTTC.

The table lists this clone with a few counts. The chain recombines TRBV7-9 with TRBJ2-7; D is ambiguous. There are 11 residues in the CDR3. With 5 bases removed from V and 6 bases from J, the gap between germline ends came to 8 bases. Germline assignment: CDR1 SEHNR and CDR2 FQNEAQ (reference sequence). The CDR3 reads CASSTDPEQYF. The CDR3 DNA follows: TGTGCCAGCAGCACGGACCCCGAGCAGTACTTC.

This chain connects TRBV9 to TRBJ1-5; TRBD1 aligns across 9 bases. Germline values: CDR1 SGDLS, CDR2 YYNGEE. The CDR3 consists of 14 residues. V lost 4 bases and J lost 6; bases outside the gene matches: 5. The CDR3 bases are TGTGCCAGCAGCAGGACAGGGGCAGGTCAGCCCCAGCATTTT. Its protein is CASSRTGAGQPQHF.

The chain carries TRBV6-5 and TRBJ1-1; D might be TRBD1 (6 bases). This CDR3 spans 13 amino acids. CDR1 MNHEY and CDR2 SVGAGI come from the germline V gene. Trimming took off 6 bases at V and 8 bases at J, with 16 bases between the two ends. The CDR3 sequence: CASSSGQQPEAFF. As DNA, the CDR3 is TGTGCCAGCAGCTCAGGACAGCAACCCGAAGCTTTCTTT.

The CDR3, as DNA: TGTGCCAGCAGCCCCCTGAGGGGGGGGGCTAGCGGGAGGGTAGGACAAGAGACCCAGTACTTC. It is translated as CASSPLRGGASGRVGQETQYF. The chain links TRBV3-1 (or the pseudogene TRBV3-2) to TRBJ2-5; 12 nucleotides line up with TRBD2. Trimming removed 4 bases from V and 2 bases from J; junction bases left unmatched: 20. Germline values: CDR1 LGHDT, CDR2 YNNKEL (reference sequence). CDR3 length: 21 residues.

This clone has just one count. The V gene is TRBV15, the J gene TRBJ1-3; D is ambiguous. Trimming took 0 bases from V and 0 from J, leaving 9 bases between them. Germline CDR1 and CDR2: LNHNV and YYDKDF (reference sequence). The CDR3 spans 16 residues. The CDR3: CATSRDFSSSGNTIYF. DNA of the CDR3: TGTGCCACCAGCAGAGACTTCTCCAGCTCTGGAAACACCATATATTTT.

The V gene is TRBV19, the J gene TRBJ2-1; the match to TRBD2 covers 9 bases. The CDR3 has 13 amino acids. Losses at the gene ends were 9 bases for V and 6 bases for J; bases not matched to a gene: 6. Germline CDR1 and CDR2: LNHDA and SQIVND (reference sequence). CDR3 sequence: CASAGGPGNEQFF. The CDR3 bases are TGTGCCAGCGCGGGAGGGCCGGGCAATGAGCAGTTCTTC.

Only one count was recorded for this clone. The gene calls are TRBV28 and TRBJ2-7; unclear D gene. Trimming took off 3 bases at V and 6 bases at J, with 12 bases between the two ends. CDR3 length equals 13 residues. Germline V lookup: CDR1 MDHEN, CDR2 SYDVKM. CDR3 bases: TGTGCCAGCAGTTTGGTCTGCCCTGGCGAGCAGTACTTC. It codes for CASSLVCPGEQYF.

This chain uses TRBV5-6 with TRBJ2-2; D gene ambiguous. The CDR3 covers 12 residues. In germline, CDR1 is SGHDT, CDR2 YYEEEE. Trimming removed 3 bases at V and 6 bases at J, with 6 bases between. CDR3 in amino acids: CASSSQPGELFF. The CDR3 bases are TGTGCCAGCAGCTCCCAGCCCGGGGAGCTGTTTTTT.

The gene calls are TRBV5-4 and TRBJ1-2; unclear D gene. The CDR3 spans 12 residues. Germline CDR1 SGHNT, CDR2 YYREEE (reference sequence). The V end was cut by 4 bases, the J end by 8 bases, with 12 bases between. The CDR3 sequence: CASSRDAVGYTF. In DNA form, the CDR3 reads TGTGCCAGCAGCCGCGATGCAGTCGGCTACACCTTC.

The rearrangement joins TRBV21-1 to TRBJ2-4; the D call of TRBD2 is as the table states it, not checked on the DNA. TRBV21-1 is recorded as a pseudogene. The CDR3 sequence is 9 residues long. As DNA, the CDR3 is TGTGCCAGCAGCAAAGCGCGGTTCTTC. Translated, it gives CASSKARFF.

V and J are TRBV2 and TRBJ1-2; D not resolved. The CDR3 totals 12 residues. Germline-derived CDR1 and CDR2 are SNHLY and FYNNEI. V was clipped by 8 bases and J by 3 bases, with 10 bases between them. Here the CDR3 reads CASFPEDYGYTF. The DNA for the CDR3 is TGTGCCAGCTTCCCCGAGGACTATGGCTACACCTTC.

CDR3 DNA: TGTGCCAGCAGCTTAGGGCAGGACTACGAGCAGTACTTC. Translation gives CASSLGQDYEQYF. The V call is TRBV11-2, the J call TRBJ2-7, with no clear D. Germline assignment: CDR1 SGHAT and CDR2 FQNNGV. Trimming took off 1 base at V and 3 bases at J, with 7 bases between the two ends. This CDR3 is 13 amino acids long.

The rearrangement links TRBV10-3 to TRBJ1-5; D is undetermined. V was trimmed by 4 bases and J by 7 bases, leaving 14 bases between them. The CDR3 spans 14 residues. Germline CDR1 is ENHRY and CDR2 is SYGVKD. The CDR3, as DNA: TGTGCCATCAGTGTGGACCGGAGTGTGCAGCCCCAGCATTTT. Translating gives CAISVDRSVQPQHF.

The genes are TRBV21-1 and TRBJ1-6. TRBV21-1 is assigned pseudogene status. The CDR3 totals 13 residues. This CDR3 reads CASTQTGRSPLHF. In nucleotides, the CDR3 is TGTGCCAGCACCCAGACGGGGAGATCACCCCTCCACTTT.

The chain is built from TRBV28 and TRBJ2-5, with 7 bases that match TRBD2. Germline-derived CDR1 and CDR2 are MDHEN and SYDVKM. CDR3 length equals 14 residues. V was pared by 5 bases and J by 4 bases, with 7 bases of the junction left unmatched. In DNA form, the CDR3 reads TGTGCCAGCAGTCTGACTAGCCTTTCAGAGACCCAGTACTTC. Translation gives CASSLTSLSETQYF.

The chain joins TRBV7-9 to TRBJ2-2, with 7 bases lining up with TRBD2. The CDR3 runs 16 residues. Trimming at V came to 1 base and at J to 3 bases, leaving 5 bases not matched to a gene. The germline gives CDR1 SEHNR, CDR2 FQNEAQ (reference sequence). The CDR3 DNA sequence: TGTGCCAGCAGCTTAGTCGCGGGGGAGTACACCGGGGAGCTGTTTTTT. It translates to CASSLVAGEYTGELFF. Based on the CDR3 plus reference TRBV7-9 and TRBJ2-2, the full variable domain is DTGVSQNPRHKITKRGQNVTFRCDPISEHNRLYWYRQTLGQGPEFLTYFQNEAQLEKSRLLSDRFSAERPKGSFSTLEIQRTEQGDSAMYLCASSLVAGEYTGELFFGEGSRLTVL.

J is TRBJ2-5 and V is TRBV11-2, with D tentatively TRBD2 (5 bases). This CDR3 region has 18 residues. V was shortened by 1 base and J by 5 bases, with 23 bases between the two germline ends. From germline, CDR1 is SGHAT and CDR2 FQNNGV. The CDR3 coding sequence is TGTGCCAGCAGCTTAGGGGGTCGAGCGGCTAGTGTTTTTGAGACCCAGTACTTC. It encodes CASSLGGRAASVFETQYF.

The rearrangement links TRBV5-5 to TRBJ1-1; no definite D call. The CDR3 sequence is 14 residues long. The V gene's germline CDR1 is SGHKS and CDR2 YYEKEE (reference sequence). The V end was cut by 0 bases, the J end by 6 bases, with 12 bases between. The CDR3 region has the DNA TGTGCCAGCAGCTTGGCCGACTTGAGCCCTGAAGCTTTCTTT. This translates into CASSLADLSPEAFF.

The chain joins TRBV7-9 to TRBJ1-5, with unresolved D. This CDR3 region has 13 residues. Looked up from germline, CDR1 is SEHNR and CDR2 is FQNEAQ (reference sequence). V dropped 2 bases and J dropped 1 base, with 3 bases sitting between them. CDR3 DNA sequence: TGTGCCAGCAGCTTAAACAGCAATCAGCCCCAGCATTTT. It encodes CASSLNSNQPQHF.

The genes are TRBV23-1 and TRBJ1-2; D is ambiguous. TRBV23-1 carries the ORF label, with uncertain function. Trimming left V 3 bases short and J 4 bases short, with 9 bases between. This CDR3 region has 13 residues. CDR3 loop: CASSQGGTYGYTF. The CDR3 bases are TGCGCCAGCAGTCAGGGTGGCACCTATGGCTACACCTTC.

This chain links TRBV7-3 with TRBJ2-7; no clear D. V gave up 1 base and J gave up 2 bases, with 6 bases separating them. The CDR3 is 13 residues long. Germline CDR1 and CDR2: SGHTA and FQGTGA. This chain's CDR3 is CASSLSWAYEQYF. The CDR3 coding sequence is TGTGCCAGCAGCTTAAGCTGGGCCTACGAGCAGTACTTC.

The rearrangement joins TRBV5-1 to TRBJ1-4; D may be TRBD1 (6 bases). CDR1 and CDR2 from the germline V gene are SGHRS and YFSETQ. V was shortened by 2 bases and J by 8 bases, with 13 bases between the two germline ends. CDR3 size: 14 residues. The CDR3 here is CASSFGGRGEKLFF. The CDR3 DNA follows: TGCGCCAGCAGCTTCGGGGGGCGCGGAGAAAAACTGTTTTTT. Drawing the rest from reference TRBV5-1 and TRBJ1-4, the complete variable domain is KAGVTQTPRYLIKTRGQQVTLSCSPISGHRSVSWYQQTPGQGLQFLFEYFSETQRNKGNFPGRFSGRQFSNSRSEMNVSTLELGDSALYLCASSFGGRGEKLFFGSGTQLSVL.